Given below is one T cell receptor beta chain in context. The data stem from a study of blood T cell repertoires in COVID-19. Per the germline V gene, CDR1 is MDHEN and CDR2 is SYDVKM. This CDR3 is built from 15 residues. The V end lost 2 bases, the J end lost 4 bases, and 14 bases lay between the germline ends. Sequencing was performed with immunoSEQ multiplex PCR; in TCRdb, only in-frame clones are kept and a portion is missing. This table holds some 270,000 clones, about four fifths found once. The material sequenced was peripheral blood. The sequence derives from a person between 70 and 80 years old with COVID-19, enrolled during active disease. The chain carries TRBV28 and TRBJ1-2, with D unclear. CDR3 sequence reads: CASSLQISVFYGYTF. The DNA of the CDR3 is TGTGCCAGCAGTTTACAAATTTCGGTCTTCTATGGCTACACCTTC.